The 16 T cell receptor beta chains below come from one sample, sequenced in a study of kidney transplant recipient with SARS-CoV-2 infection. TCRdb called the reads again in MiXCR, with one record for every CDR3 protein. The table has 250,000 or so distinct CDR3 sequences, 25% to 35% seen once. This specimen was a blood sample, taken at baseline and on approximately day 120 from a kidney transplant recipient. These receptors came from a male patient between 25 and 40 years old who had COVID-19 and was a kidney transplant recipient. Some T cells may be transferred from the graft donor.

Many counts were recorded for this clonotype. J is TRBJ1-2 and V is TRBV11-2; D is uncertain. The germline V gene has CDR1 SGHAT and CDR2 FQNNGV. Trimming removed 5 bases at V and 4 bases at J, with 23 bases between. The length of the CDR3 is 17 residues. The DNA of the CDR3 is TGTGCCAGCAGCGTAGGGCTAACAAGCAGAAAGACCTATGGCTACACCTTC. It specifies CASSVGLTSRKTYGYTF.

The table lists this clonotype with many counts. As DNA, the CDR3 is TGTGCCAGCAGTTTATCGAACGGGGGCAGGGACGAGCAGTACTTC. It specifies CASSLSNGGRDEQYF. J is TRBJ2-7 and V is TRBV27; D could derive from TRBD1 or TRBD2 (6 bases each). V was shortened by 0 bases and J by 5 bases, with 14 bases between the two germline ends. This CDR3 is built from 15 residues. The germline gives CDR1 MNHEY, CDR2 SMNVEV (reference sequence).

As for this clonotype: This clone may be a read error of a much larger clone one base away. The chain couples TRBV3-1 to TRBJ1-2; D not certain. Per the germline V gene, CDR1 is LGHDT and CDR2 is YNNKEL (reference sequence). This CDR3 is 17 amino acids long. Deletions cut 5 bases from V and 4 bases from J, with 23 bases between. The CDR3: CASSDFITLQKTYGYTF. In DNA, the CDR3 is TGTGCCAGCAGCGATTTCATCACCCTTCAAAAGACCTATGGCTACACCTTC.

Ten or more counts support this clonotype. The genes are TRBV11-3 and TRBJ2-2; unclear D gene. The V gene lost 5 bases and the J gene lost 0 bases, with 7 bases spanning the gap. Germline V gene lookup returns CDR1 SGHNT and CDR2 YENEEA. CDR3 length: 14 amino acids. CDR3: CASSPSTNTGELFF. The CDR3, as DNA: TGTGCCAGCAGCCCCTCCACGAACACCGGGGAGCTGTTTTTT.

This chain links TRBV10-1 with TRBJ2-6, with 7 positions matching TRBD2. Germline assignment: CDR1 WNHNN and CDR2 SYGVQD (reference sequence). This CDR3 region has 17 residues. V lost 2 bases to trimming and J lost 2 bases; unmatched junction nucleotides: 6. The CDR3 protein is CASSEVDGGAGANVLTF. CDR3 sequence (DNA): TGCGCCAGCAGTGAGGTAGATGGGGGGGCTGGGGCCAACGTCCTGACTTTC.

Many counts were recorded for this clonotype. J is TRBJ1-5 and V is TRBV19; 12 bases are a match to TRBD1. Germline CDR1 is LNHDA and CDR2 is SQIVND (reference sequence). Germline trimming cut 6 bases from V and 6 bases from J; bases unmatched to any gene: 9. This CDR3 is 16 amino acids long. The CDR3 protein is CASRSGTGGAGQPQHF. For the CDR3, the DNA is TGTGCCAGTAGGTCCGGGACAGGGGGCGCCGGTCAGCCCCAGCATTTT.

The table lists this clonotype with many counts. The chain joins TRBV12-2 to TRBJ1-2. TRBV12-2 is a documented pseudogene. The CDR3 contains 17 residues. The CDR3 sequence: CASRDGVTPRKTYGYTF. The CDR3 DNA reads as TGTGCAAGTCGCGATGGTGTGACTCCACGAAAGACCTATGGCTACACCTTC.

This clonotype has at least ten counts. The gene calls are TRBV15 and TRBJ2-3; perhaps TRBD2 as D (5 bases). Trimming cost V 5 bases and J 2 bases, with 14 bases left between them. This CDR3 spans 15 amino acids. Germline loops: CDR1 LNHNV, CDR2 YYDKDF (reference sequence). The CDR3 DNA reads TGTGCCACCAGCGATCAGCGGACCCCCACAGATACGCAGTATTTT. Its protein is CATSDQRTPTDTQYF.

This clonotype showed up many times. This chain connects TRBV4-2 to TRBJ2-3; 10 bases are a match to TRBD1. The CDR3 runs to 17 residues. V shed 2 bases, J shed 4 bases, and the junction held 9 bases outside the gene matches. CDR1 is LGHNA, CDR2 YNFKEQ, per germline. The CDR3 DNA sequence: TGTGCCAGCAGCCAAATATGGACAGGGGGGTCTGCAGATACGCAGTATTTT. This gives the protein CASSQIWTGGSADTQYF.

In this sample, this clonotype turned up many times. The J gene is TRBJ1-2, the V gene TRBV5-4; D remains unclear. The CDR3 extends over 16 amino acids. Germline values: CDR1 SGHNT, CDR2 YYREEE (reference sequence). Trimming left V 5 bases short and J 4 bases short, with 21 bases between. CDR3 sequence (DNA): TGTGCCAGCAGACGGCACGTACCAGGAAAGACCTATGGCTACACCTTC. This encodes CASRRHVPGKTYGYTF.

The CDR3 region is CASSPPGQGCQPQHF. CDR3 bases: TGTGCCAGCAGTCCACCGGGACAGGGTTGTCAGCCCCAGCATTTT. This rearrangement joins TRBV6-7 to TRBJ1-5, with 9 positions matching TRBD1. TRBV6-7 is recorded as an ORF, its role being uncertain. V dropped 5 bases and J dropped 6; count of bases not matched to a gene: 8. The CDR3 has 15 amino acids.

With respect to this clonotype: Since a much larger clone is just one base distant, this may be a read error. The chain combines TRBV7-2 with TRBJ1-1; no firm D call. Trimming cost V 4 bases and J 2 bases, with 14 bases left between them. This CDR3 is 15 amino acids long. Germline values: CDR1 SGHTA, CDR2 FQGNSA. In DNA, the CDR3 is TGTGCCAGCAGCTACGACAAGGTAGACAACACTGAAGCTTTCTTT. Translated: CASSYDKVDNTEAFF.

In this sample, this clonotype turned up many times. The chain employs TRBV12-3 or TRBV12-4 and TRBJ2-7; 9 nucleotides line up with TRBD1. V dropped 6 bases and J dropped 5; count of bases not matched to a gene: 8. The CDR3 contains 14 residues. The DNA for the CDR3 is TGTGCCAGCAGCACGACAGGGGGAAGGAACGAGCAGTACTTC. It is translated as CASSTTGGRNEQYF.

This clonotype came up many times. This rearrangement joins TRBV2 to TRBJ1-5; 8 nucleotides line up with TRBD1. This CDR3 contains 14 residues. Germline CDR1 is SNHLY and CDR2 is FYNNEI. The V gene end was trimmed by 5 bases and the J gene end by 5 bases; junction bases not matched to a gene: 5. The CDR3 DNA follows: TGTGCCAGCAGTTCAATGACAGGGGATCAGCCCCAGCATTTT. This translates into CASSSMTGDQPQHF.

This clonotype was counted at least ten times. The chain couples TRBV13 to TRBJ1-4, with 9 bases fitting TRBD1. Germline CDR1 is PRHDT and CDR2 is FYEKMQ (reference sequence). There are 16 residues in the CDR3. Trimming removed 5 bases from V and 0 bases from J; junction bases left unmatched: 4. The CDR3 reads CASSKGQGATNEKLFF. CDR3 in DNA: TGTGCCAGCAGCAAGGGACAGGGTGCAACTAATGAAAAACTGTTTTTT.

V and J are TRBV5-6 and TRBJ1-2; the D is unclear. The V end was cut by 7 bases, the J end by 6 bases, with 25 bases between. CDR3 length: 16 residues. CDR1 and CDR2 (germline): SGHDT, YYEEEE. The DNA for the CDR3 is TGTGCCAGCTGCTCTGTCAATAGTCGAAGGACCAATGGCTACACCTTC. Protein: CASCSVNSRRTNGYTF.